This T cell receptor beta chain was captured by sequencing in a study of T cell repertoires in cytomegalovirus infection. Study details: Public signatures in TCR beta pointed to CMV infection and matching HLA type.

From the reads, TCRdb called clonotypes with MiXCR, one entry per CDR3 protein. Here the sample spans 570,000 or so distinct CDR3 sequences, approximately 40% being singletons. This clonotype turned up a few times. Its antigen is still unknown. This TCR was recovered from a human donor in good health (CMV status not recorded). Some clones in this sample may be carry-over from other donors' samples. Sequenced here: cultured PBMCs, sampled from culture after CMV antigen stimulation.

CDR3 region: CASGDGTSGRSGSLEQYF. CDR3 in DNA: TGCGCCAGCGGGGATGGGACTAGCGGGAGATCCGGTTCCCTCGAGCAGTACTTC. The V and J genes are TRBV10-2 and TRBJ2-7; TRBD2 aligns across 14 bases. The germline gives CDR1 WSHSY, CDR2 SAAADI. V shed 8 bases, J shed 6 bases, and the junction held 18 bases outside the gene matches. This CDR3 spans 18 amino acids.